The clone carrying this TCR beta chain has just a few counts. The record originates from a study of blood T cell repertoires in COVID-19. A Seattle source enrolled patients during active infection and followed them longitudinally. In the original processing: Reference gene primer amplification gave estimated nucleated cell counts. TCRdb's table, derived via immunoSEQ multiplex PCR, lists solely in-frame clones and lacks some. V and J calls and clone size are copied from that table; D and trimming were computed from the DNA. The sample records 500,000 to 600,000 clones, about 89% being singletons. V dropped 4 bases and J dropped 4 bases, with 9 bases sitting between them. Germline assignment: CDR1 SGDLS and CDR2 YYNGEE. The CDR3 consists of 14 residues.

The J gene is TRBJ1-6, the V gene TRBV9; D ambiguous. Material for sequencing was peripheral blood. This TCR derives from a woman aged 50 to 60 with COVID-19, enrolled during active disease. The CDR3 loop reads CASSSRQYNSPLHF. CDR3 nucleotide sequence: TGTGCCAGCAGCTCGAGACAATATAATTCACCCCTCCACTTT.